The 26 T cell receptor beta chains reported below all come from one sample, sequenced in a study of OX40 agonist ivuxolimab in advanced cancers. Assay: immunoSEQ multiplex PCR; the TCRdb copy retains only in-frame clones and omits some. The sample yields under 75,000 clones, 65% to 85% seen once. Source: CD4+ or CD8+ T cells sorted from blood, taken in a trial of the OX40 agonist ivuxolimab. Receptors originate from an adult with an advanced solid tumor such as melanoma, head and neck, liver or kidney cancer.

The CDR3, as DNA: TGTGCCACCTACACACCCCTTCCGGGACAGAGGCCCGGGGAGCTGTTTTTT. Translating it yields CATYTPLPGQRPGELFF. V gene TRBV18 combines with J gene TRBJ2-2; 7 bases are a match to TRBD1. The CDR3 runs to 17 residues. Germline CDR1 and CDR2: KGHSH and LQKENI. V was clipped by 10 bases and J by 6 bases; unmatched bases: 20.

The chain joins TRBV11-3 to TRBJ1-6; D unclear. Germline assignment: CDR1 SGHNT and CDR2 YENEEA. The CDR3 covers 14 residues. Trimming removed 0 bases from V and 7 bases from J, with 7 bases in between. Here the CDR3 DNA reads TGTGCCAGCAGCTTAGACCCGGGGAATTCACCCCTCCACTTT. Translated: CASSLDPGNSPLHF. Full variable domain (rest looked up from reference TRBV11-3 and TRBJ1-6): EAGVVQSPRYKIIEKKQPVAFWCNPISGHNTLYWYLQNLGQGPELLIRYENEEAVDDSQLPKDRFSAERLKGVDSTLKIQPAELGDSAVYLCASSLDPGNSPLHFGNGTRLTVT.

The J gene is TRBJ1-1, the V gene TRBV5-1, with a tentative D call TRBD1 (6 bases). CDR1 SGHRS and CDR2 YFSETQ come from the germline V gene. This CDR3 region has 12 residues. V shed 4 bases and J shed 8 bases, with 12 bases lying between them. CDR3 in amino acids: CASSRGGPEAFF. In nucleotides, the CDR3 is TGCGCCAGCAGCAGGGGGGGCCCGGAAGCTTTCTTT.

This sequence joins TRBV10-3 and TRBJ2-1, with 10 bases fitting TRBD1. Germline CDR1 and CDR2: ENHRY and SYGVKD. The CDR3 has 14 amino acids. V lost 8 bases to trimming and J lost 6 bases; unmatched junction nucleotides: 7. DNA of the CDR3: TGTGCCATCGCTCGGGACAGGGGACTCAATGAGCAGTTCTTC. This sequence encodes CAIARDRGLNEQFF.

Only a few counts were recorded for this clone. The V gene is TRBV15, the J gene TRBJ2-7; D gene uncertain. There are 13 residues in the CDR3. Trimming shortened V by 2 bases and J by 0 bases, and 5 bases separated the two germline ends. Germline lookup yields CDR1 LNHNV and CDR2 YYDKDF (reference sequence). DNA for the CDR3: TGTGCCACCAGCAGACCCAGCTCCTACGAGCAGTACTTC. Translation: CATSRPSSYEQYF.

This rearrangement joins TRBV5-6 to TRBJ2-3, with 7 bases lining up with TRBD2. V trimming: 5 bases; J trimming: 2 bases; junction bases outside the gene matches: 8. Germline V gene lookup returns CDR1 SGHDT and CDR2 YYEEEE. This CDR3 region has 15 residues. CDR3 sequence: CASSPTSELTDTQYF. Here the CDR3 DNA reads TGTGCCAGCAGTCCAACTAGCGAACTCACAGATACGCAGTATTTT.

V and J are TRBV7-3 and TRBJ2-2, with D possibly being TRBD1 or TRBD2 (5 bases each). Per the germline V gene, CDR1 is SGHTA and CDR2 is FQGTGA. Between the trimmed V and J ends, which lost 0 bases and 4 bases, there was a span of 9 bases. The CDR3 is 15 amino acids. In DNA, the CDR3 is TGTGCCAGCAGCTTAACCGGGGCACTCACCGGGGAGCTGTTTTTT. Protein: CASSLTGALTGELFF.

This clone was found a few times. The CDR3 spells CAISPRGTGESPLHF. CDR3 DNA sequence: TGTGCCATCAGCCCCAGGGGGACAGGGGAGTCACCCCTCCACTTT. This chain uses TRBV10-3 with TRBJ1-6; the match to TRBD1 covers 10 bases. The CDR3 runs 15 residues. Trimming removed 6 bases from V and 10 bases from J; junction bases left unmatched: 9. Germline-derived CDR1 and CDR2 are ENHRY and SYGVKD.

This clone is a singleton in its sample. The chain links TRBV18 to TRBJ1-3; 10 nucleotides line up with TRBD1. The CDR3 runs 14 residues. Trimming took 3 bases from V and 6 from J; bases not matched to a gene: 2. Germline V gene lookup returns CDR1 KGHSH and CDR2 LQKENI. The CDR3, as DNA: TGTGCCAGCTCACCGGGACAGGGGCCAAACACCATATATTTT. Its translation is CASSPGQGPNTIYF.

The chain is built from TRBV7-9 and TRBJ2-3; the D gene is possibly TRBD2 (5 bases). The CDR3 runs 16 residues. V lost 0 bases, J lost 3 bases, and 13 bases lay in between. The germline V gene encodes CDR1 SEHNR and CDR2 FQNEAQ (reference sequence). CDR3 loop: CASSLAVGRGTDTQYF. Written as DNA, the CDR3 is TGTGCCAGCAGCTTAGCTGTAGGGAGAGGGACAGATACGCAGTATTTT.

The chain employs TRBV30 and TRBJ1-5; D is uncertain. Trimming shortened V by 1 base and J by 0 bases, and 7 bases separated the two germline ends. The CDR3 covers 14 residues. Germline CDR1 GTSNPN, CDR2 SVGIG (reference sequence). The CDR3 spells CAWSEKGSNQPQHF. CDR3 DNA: TGTGCCTGGAGTGAAAAAGGTAGCAATCAGCCCCAGCATTTT.

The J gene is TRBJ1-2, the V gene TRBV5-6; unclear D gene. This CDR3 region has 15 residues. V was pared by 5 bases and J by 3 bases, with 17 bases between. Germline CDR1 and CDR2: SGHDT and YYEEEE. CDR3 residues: CASSPVSTMDYGYTF. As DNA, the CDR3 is TGTGCCAGCAGTCCAGTTTCGACCATGGACTATGGCTACACCTTC.

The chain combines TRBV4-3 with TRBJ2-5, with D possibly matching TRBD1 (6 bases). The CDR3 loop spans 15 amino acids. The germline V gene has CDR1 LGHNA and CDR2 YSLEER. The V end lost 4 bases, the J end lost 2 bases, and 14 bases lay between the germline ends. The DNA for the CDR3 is TGCGCCAGCAGCCGAAGACAGGATCTACAAGAGACCCAGTACTTC. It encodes CASSRRQDLQETQYF.

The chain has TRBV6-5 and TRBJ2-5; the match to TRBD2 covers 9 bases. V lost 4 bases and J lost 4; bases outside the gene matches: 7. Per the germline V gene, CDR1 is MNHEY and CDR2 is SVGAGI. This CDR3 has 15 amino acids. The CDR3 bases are TGTGCCAGCAGTTCAGGGCGGGGGGGTTCAGAGACCCAGTACTTC. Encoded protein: CASSSGRGGSETQYF.

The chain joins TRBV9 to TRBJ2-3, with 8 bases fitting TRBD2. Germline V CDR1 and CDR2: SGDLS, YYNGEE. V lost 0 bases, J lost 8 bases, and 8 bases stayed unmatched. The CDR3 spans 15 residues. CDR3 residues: CASSVDPGGAGTQYF. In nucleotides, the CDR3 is TGTGCCAGCAGCGTAGACCCGGGGGGGGCGGGTACGCAGTATTTT.

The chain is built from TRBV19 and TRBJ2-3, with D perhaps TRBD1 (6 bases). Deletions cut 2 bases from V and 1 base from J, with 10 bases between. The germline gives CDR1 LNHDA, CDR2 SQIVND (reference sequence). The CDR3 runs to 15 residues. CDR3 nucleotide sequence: TGTGCCAGTAGTATACCAGGGGTGGGCACAGATACGCAGTATTTT. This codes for CASSIPGVGTDTQYF. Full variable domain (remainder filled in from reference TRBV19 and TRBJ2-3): DGGITQSPKYLFRKEGQNVTLSCEQNLNHDAMYWYRQDPGQGLRLIYYSQIVNDFQKGDIAEGYSVSREKKESFPLTVTSAQKNPTAFYLCASSIPGVGTDTQYFGPGTRLTVL.

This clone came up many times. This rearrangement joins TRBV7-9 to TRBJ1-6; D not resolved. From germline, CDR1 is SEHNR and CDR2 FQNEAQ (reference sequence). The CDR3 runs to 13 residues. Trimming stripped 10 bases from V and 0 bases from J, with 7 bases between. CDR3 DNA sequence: TGTGCCACGGGAGGCTCCTATAATTCACCCCTCCACTTT. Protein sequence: CATGGSYNSPLHF.

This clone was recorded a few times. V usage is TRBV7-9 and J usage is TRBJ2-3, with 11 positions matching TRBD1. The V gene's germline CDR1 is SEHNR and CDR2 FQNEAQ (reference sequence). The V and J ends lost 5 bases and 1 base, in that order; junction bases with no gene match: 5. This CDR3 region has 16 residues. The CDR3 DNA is TGTGCCAGCAGCGCCGGACAGGGGGCGCGCACAGATACGCAGTATTTT. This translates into CASSAGQGARTDTQYF.

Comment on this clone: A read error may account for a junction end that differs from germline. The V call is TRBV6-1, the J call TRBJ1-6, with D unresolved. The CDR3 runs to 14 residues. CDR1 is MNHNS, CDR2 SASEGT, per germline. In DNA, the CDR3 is TGTGCCAGCAGTGAAAGTTTTGATAAATCACCCCTCCACTTT. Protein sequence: CASSESFDKSPLHF.

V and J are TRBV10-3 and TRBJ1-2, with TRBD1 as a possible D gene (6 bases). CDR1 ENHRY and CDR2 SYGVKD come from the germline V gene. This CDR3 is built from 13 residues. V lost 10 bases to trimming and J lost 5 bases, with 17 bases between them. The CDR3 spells CATTPAGAYGYTF. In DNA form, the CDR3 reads TGTGCCACCACCCCAGCGGGGGCATATGGCTACACCTTC.

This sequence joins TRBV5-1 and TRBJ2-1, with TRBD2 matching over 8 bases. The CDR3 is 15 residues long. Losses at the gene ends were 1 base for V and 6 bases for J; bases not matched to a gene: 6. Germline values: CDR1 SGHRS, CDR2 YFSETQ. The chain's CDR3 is CASSLPPSGSNEQFF. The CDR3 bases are TGCGCCAGCAGCTTGCCACCTAGCGGGTCCAATGAGCAGTTCTTC.

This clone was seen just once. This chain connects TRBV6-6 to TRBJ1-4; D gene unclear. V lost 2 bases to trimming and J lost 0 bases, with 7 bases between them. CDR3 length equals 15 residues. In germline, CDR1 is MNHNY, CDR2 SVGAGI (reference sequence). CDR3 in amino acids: CASSYRQTTNEKLFF. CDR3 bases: TGTGCCAGCAGTTACAGGCAGACAACTAATGAAAAACTGTTTTTT.

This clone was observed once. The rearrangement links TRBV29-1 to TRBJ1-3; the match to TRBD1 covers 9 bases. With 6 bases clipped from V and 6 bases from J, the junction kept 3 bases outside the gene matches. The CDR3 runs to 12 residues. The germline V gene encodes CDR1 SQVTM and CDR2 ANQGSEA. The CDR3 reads CSVRTGANTIYF. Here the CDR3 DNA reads TGCAGCGTCCGGACAGGGGCAAACACCATATATTTT.

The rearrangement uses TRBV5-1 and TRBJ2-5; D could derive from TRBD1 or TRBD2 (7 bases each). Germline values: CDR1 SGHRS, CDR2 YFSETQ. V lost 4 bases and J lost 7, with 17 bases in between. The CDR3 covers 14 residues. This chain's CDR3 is CASSDPGGAGTQYF. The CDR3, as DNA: TGCGCCAGCAGCGACCCAGGGGGGGCGGGGACCCAGTACTTC.

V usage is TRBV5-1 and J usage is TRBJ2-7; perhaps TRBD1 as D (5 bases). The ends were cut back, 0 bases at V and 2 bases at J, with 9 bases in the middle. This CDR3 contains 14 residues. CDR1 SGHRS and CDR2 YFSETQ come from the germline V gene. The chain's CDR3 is CASSLARQTYEQYF. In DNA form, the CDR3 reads TGCGCCAGCAGCTTGGCGAGACAGACCTACGAGCAGTACTTC.

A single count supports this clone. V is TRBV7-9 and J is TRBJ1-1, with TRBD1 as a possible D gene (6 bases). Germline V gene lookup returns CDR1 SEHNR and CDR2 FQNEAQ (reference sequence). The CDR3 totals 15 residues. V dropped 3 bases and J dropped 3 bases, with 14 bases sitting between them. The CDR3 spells CASSFSGQRDTEAFF. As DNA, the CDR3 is TGTGCCAGCAGCTTTTCGGGACAAAGGGACACTGAAGCTTTCTTT.